The 25 T cell receptor beta chains below were found in one sample sequenced in a study of cytomegalovirus exposure and HLA in healthy donors (dated by TCRdb to about 2017). Libraries were made using the immunoSEQ multiplex PCR assay. The table comes from immuneACCESS by way of TCRdb, which keeps in-frame sequences with V and J called. Part of the clones is missing from these tables; in studies checked, under half for an unresolved V gene and the rest for unknown reasons. This sample has about 180,000 clones in its table, and 75% to 90% of those were observed once. The top ten constitute 16% of the sample. The sample taken for sequencing was PBMCs. The receptor set was obtained from a man aged 18-30 years in good health and CMV-seropositive.

The V call is TRBV5-1, the J call TRBJ2-7; D call uncertain. V lost 2 bases, J lost 1 base, and 10 bases lay in between. CDR1 and CDR2 from the germline V gene are SGHRS and YFSETQ. The CDR3 totals 14 residues. This chain's CDR3 is CASSFSRGSYEQYF. DNA of the CDR3: TGCGCCAGCAGCTTTAGTAGAGGATCCTACGAGCAGTACTTC.

This clone has just a few counts. Different DNA sequences within this sample yield the same CDR3. The chain employs TRBV28 and TRBJ2-7, with 8 bases aligning to TRBD2. The CDR3 sequence is 12 residues long. Germline V gives CDR1 MDHEN, CDR2 SYDVKM. V gave up 4 bases and J gave up 6 bases; unmatched junction bases: 2. The CDR3 loop is CASSSSGGEQYF. The CDR3, as DNA: TGTGCCAGCAGTTCAAGCGGGGGCGAGCAGTACTTC.

This clone was counted once. This rearrangement joins TRBV15 to TRBJ1-2, with D possibly being TRBD1 (6 bases). Germline V gene data show CDR1 as LNHNV and CDR2 as YYDKDF (reference sequence). V lost 3 bases and J lost 8, with 16 bases in between. CDR3 length: 14 residues. CDR3 bases: TGTGCCACCAGCAGGGATACAGGGCAGGGAGGCTACACCTTC. This translates into CATSRDTGQGGYTF.

This clone was seen a single time. The chain couples TRBV25-1 to TRBJ2-5; the D gene is possibly TRBD2 (6 bases). The V end lost 8 bases, the J end lost 2 bases, and 15 bases lay between the germline ends. Germline V CDR1 and CDR2: MGHDK, SYGVNS. The CDR3 runs to 14 residues. The CDR3 DNA reads as TGTGCCAGCGGCCCTTTTGGGGGGCAAGAGACCCAGTACTTC. Translation gives CASGPFGGQETQYF.

V and J are TRBV28 and TRBJ1-3; D call uncertain. Germline lookup yields CDR1 MDHEN and CDR2 SYDVKM. The CDR3 has 14 amino acids. With 6 bases removed from V and 8 bases from J, the gap between germline ends came to 17 bases. The CDR3 DNA sequence: TGTGCCAGCAGCTCTAGACCCGACGGCGACACCATATATTTT. Translated, it gives CASSSRPDGDTIYF.

The chain couples TRBV5-1 to TRBJ2-7, with 7 bases identical to TRBD1. CDR3 length: 15 residues. With 4 bases clipped from V and 3 bases from J, the junction kept 10 bases outside the gene matches. Germline CDR1 is SGHRS and CDR2 is YFSETQ. The DNA for the CDR3 is TGCGCCAGCAGCCTCAGGGACAGTAGTATCTACGAGCAGTACTTC. Protein: CASSLRDSSIYEQYF.

The chain couples TRBV27 to TRBJ1-1, with TRBD1 as a possible D gene (6 bases). Germline lookup yields CDR1 MNHEY and CDR2 SMNVEV (reference sequence). The CDR3 is 15 amino acids. V lost 6 bases to trimming and J lost 6 bases, with 20 bases between them. CDR3 in amino acids: CASRSPSDSRAEAFF. CDR3 sequence (DNA): TGTGCCAGCAGGTCTCCCTCGGACAGCAGGGCTGAAGCTTTCTTT.

The rearrangement uses TRBV11-2 and TRBJ2-1; D not certain. The CDR3 is 13 residues long. V was clipped by 6 bases and J by 8 bases, with 14 bases between them. The V gene's germline CDR1 is SGHAT and CDR2 FQNNGV. The CDR3 is CASSKPGFDEQFF. For the CDR3, the DNA is TGTGCCAGCAGTAAACCAGGTTTCGATGAGCAGTTCTTC.

This chain joins TRBV28 and TRBJ1-5, with D maybe TRBD1 (6 bases). The CDR3 spans 14 residues. Looked up from germline, CDR1 is MDHEN and CDR2 is SYDVKM. The ends were cut back, 3 bases at V and 5 bases at J, with 11 bases in the middle. CDR3 amino acids: CASSLGQGYQPQHF. Here the CDR3 DNA reads TGTGCCAGCAGTTTGGGACAAGGATATCAGCCCCAGCATTTT.

This clone was found once. The chain combines TRBV10-1 with TRBJ2-1; TRBD2 matches at 12 bases. The junction had 3 bases not matched to a gene; V was cut back by 6 bases and J by 3 bases. The CDR3 loop spans 15 amino acids. The germline V gene encodes CDR1 WNHNN and CDR2 SYGVQD (reference sequence). This CDR3 reads CASSEGLAGYNEQFF. In nucleotides, the CDR3 is TGCGCCAGCAGCGAGGGACTAGCGGGCTACAATGAGCAGTTCTTC.

This chain uses TRBV6-1 with TRBJ2-2, with TRBD1 matching 8 bases. Germline trimming cut 9 bases from V and 5 bases from J; bases unmatched to any gene: 8. The germline CDR1 and CDR2 sequences are MNHNS and SASEGT. The CDR3 is 14 amino acids. The CDR3 sequence is CASTFGQGTGELFF. DNA for the CDR3: TGTGCCAGTACCTTCGGACAGGGAACCGGGGAGCTGTTTTTT.

Notes on this clone: Other DNA sequences in this specimen translate into the identical CDR3. CDR3 amino acids: CASSFRGNTIYF. Here the CDR3 DNA reads TGTGCCAGCAGTTTTCGGGGAAACACCATATATTTT. The chain combines TRBV28 with TRBJ1-3; D is unresolved. This CDR3 contains 12 residues. Germline V gene lookup returns CDR1 MDHEN and CDR2 SYDVKM. The V and J ends lost 3 bases and 4 bases respectively, with 4 bases between them. Supplemented by reference TRBV28 and TRBJ1-3, the full variable domain reads DVKVTQSSRYLVKRTGEKVFLECVQDMDHENMFWYRQDPGLGLRLIYFSYDVKMKEKGDIPEGYSVSREKKERFSLILESASTNQTSMYLCASSFRGNTIYFGEGSWLTVV.

The V gene is TRBV7-8, the J gene TRBJ2-4; 16 nucleotides match TRBD2. Trimming removed 4 bases from V and 1 base from J; junction bases left unmatched: 10. This CDR3 comprises 20 residues. Germline V gene data show CDR1 as SGHVS and CDR2 as FQNEAQ. The CDR3 coding sequence is TGTGCCAGCAGCTCAGGGACTAGCGGGGGGGCCGGAAACGCCAAAAACATTCAGTACTTC. Translating gives CASSSGTSGGAGNAKNIQYF.

This clone has a single count. The V call is TRBV29-1, the J call TRBJ1-2; TRBD1 matches at 8 bases. The CDR3 has 14 amino acids. Germline V gene lookup returns CDR1 SQVTM and CDR2 ANQGSEA. The junction had 8 bases not matched to a gene; V was cut back by 4 bases and J by 4 bases. The CDR3 is CSVGPEGQVYGYTF. CDR3 bases: TGCAGCGTTGGCCCCGAGGGACAGGTCTATGGCTACACCTTC. Full variable domain (outside the CDR3, taken from reference TRBV29-1 and TRBJ1-2): SAVISQKPSRDICQRGTSLTIQCQVDSQVTMMFWYRQQPGQSLTLIATANQGSEATYESGFVIDKFPISRPNLTFSTLTVSNMSPEDSSIYLCSVGPEGQVYGYTFGSGTRLTVV.

V is TRBV6-1 and J is TRBJ1-6, with D perhaps matching TRBD1 (6 bases). The CDR3 consists of 16 residues. Germline V lookup: CDR1 MNHNS, CDR2 SASEGT. Trimming removed 4 bases at V and 10 bases at J, with 20 bases between. The CDR3 here is CASSALVGQSVSPLHF. The CDR3 coding sequence is TGTGCCAGCAGTGCTCTGGTCGGACAGTCGGTATCACCCCTCCACTTT.

This rearrangement joins TRBV6-1 to TRBJ1-1; D remains unclear. The CDR3 consists of 11 residues. Trimming took off 6 bases at V and 0 bases at J, with 2 bases between the two ends. The germline V gene has CDR1 MNHNS and CDR2 SASEGT. CDR3 bases: TGTGCCAGCAGCGTGAACACTGAAGCTTTCTTT. Its translation is CASSVNTEAFF.

The chain is built from TRBV11-3 and TRBJ2-7; perhaps TRBD2 as D (6 bases). Germline V gene lookup returns CDR1 SGHNT and CDR2 YENEEA. V was cut by 4 bases and J by 7 bases, with 17 bases left in between. CDR3 length: 14 residues. CDR3 nucleotide sequence: TGTGCCAGCAGCTCCGGGAGAAGCTTGTCGGAGCAGTACTTC. Protein: CASSSGRSLSEQYF. The whole variable domain, filled in from reference TRBV11-3 and TRBJ2-7, reads EAGVVQSPRYKIIEKKQPVAFWCNPISGHNTLYWYLQNLGQGPELLIRYENEEAVDDSQLPKDRFSAERLKGVDSTLKIQPAELGDSAVYLCASSSGRSLSEQYFGPGTRLTVT.

V and J are TRBV10-3 and TRBJ1-2, with no clear D. The V end was cut by 2 bases, the J end by 7 bases, with 8 bases between. CDR1 ENHRY and CDR2 SYGVKD come from the germline V gene. The CDR3 is 12 residues long. Written as DNA, the CDR3 is TGTGCCATCAGTGAGGTGCGGAGTGGCTACACCTTC. Translated, it gives CAISEVRSGYTF.

The chain has TRBV29-1 and TRBJ1-1; maybe TRBD1 (5 bases). The germline V gene has CDR1 SQVTM and CDR2 ANQGSEA. V dropped 4 bases and J dropped 7 bases, with 10 bases sitting between them. CDR3 length: 11 residues. The CDR3 DNA sequence: TGCAGCGTTGTGGGGGGGTTTGAAGCTTTCTTT. It translates to CSVVGGFEAFF.

V and J are TRBV9 and TRBJ1-1, with D unresolved. Trimming cost V 4 bases and J 4 bases, with 8 bases left between them. Germline values: CDR1 SGDLS, CDR2 YYNGEE. The CDR3 runs 12 residues. The CDR3 loop is CASSPHGTEAFF. The CDR3 DNA reads as TGTGCCAGCAGCCCCCACGGCACTGAAGCTTTCTTT.

This clone showed up just once. V gene TRBV5-1 combines with J gene TRBJ2-3; 13 bases line up with TRBD2. Unmatched junction bases numbered 4, after V lost 0 bases and J lost 0 bases. CDR3 length: 18 amino acids. Germline assignment: CDR1 SGHRS and CDR2 YFSETQ. The CDR3 coding sequence is TGCGCCAGCAGCTTGGGGGGACTAGCGGGATGGAGCACAGATACGCAGTATTTT. Translating gives CASSLGGLAGWSTDTQYF.

The chain combines TRBV5-1 with TRBJ2-5; 7 positions match TRBD1. J lost 2 bases, V lost 3 bases, and 1 base had no gene match. CDR3 length: 13 amino acids. Germline CDR1 reads SGHRS; CDR2 reads YFSETQ. CDR3 nucleotide sequence: TGCGCCAGCAGCTCGACAGGGCAAGAGACCCAGTACTTC. Protein sequence: CASSSTGQETQYF.

V gene TRBV9 combines with J gene TRBJ1-2; 7 bases are shared with TRBD1. The CDR3 is 12 residues long. Germline-derived CDR1 and CDR2 are SGDLS and YYNGEE. Losses at the gene ends were 4 bases for V and 7 bases for J; bases not matched to a gene: 4. CDR3 nucleotides: TGTGCCAGCAGCCCTACAGGGGTTGGCTACACCTTC. It codes for CASSPTGVGYTF.

This clone was seen only once. This sequence joins TRBV11-1 and TRBJ2-1; D unclear. V lost 5 bases and J lost 0, with 8 bases in between. The CDR3 extends over 14 amino acids. Germline CDR1 reads SGHAT; CDR2 reads FQDESV (reference sequence). The CDR3 DNA is TGTGCCAGCAGCCTGTTTAGCTCCTACAATGAGCAGTTCTTC. Residues: CASSLFSSYNEQFF.

This chain uses TRBV7-9 with TRBJ1-3; D is possibly TRBD1 (6 bases). Germline values: CDR1 SEHNR, CDR2 FQNEAQ (reference sequence). This CDR3 comprises 17 residues. V was shortened by 1 base and J by 4 bases, with 17 bases between the two germline ends. The CDR3, as DNA: TGTGCCAGCAGCTTAGATGTGGCAGGGGCGGCGGGAAACACCATATATTTT. Translated: CASSLDVAGAAGNTIYF.